This T cell receptor (beta chain) stems from a study of T cell responses to AZD1222 COVID-19 vaccine. The CDR3 runs to 15 residues. Deletions cut 6 bases from V and 4 bases from J, with 18 bases between. CDR1 and CDR2 (germline): MNHEY, SVGEGT. Regarding the study as a whole: Within unmutated variant regions lay the reported targets of nearly half of spike-specific TCRs. Repertoire sampling occurred only after the peak T cell response. Donors skewed white British and female; clonal diversity was possibly underestimated.

Concerning this clone itself: The antigen remains undetermined.

This table comes from immunoSEQ multiplex PCR, and its TCRdb copy is limited to in-frame clones, with some not included. Among about 99,000 clones, around nine tenths were seen once, and the ten largest hold 3.3%. Sequenced material: peripheral blood, taken 28 days after the second dose of the MenACWY control vaccine. The chain couples TRBV6-2 or TRBV6-3 to TRBJ2-5, with D possibly being TRBD2 (7 bases). The sequence derives from an adult who received the MenACWY meningococcal vaccine as a control. As DNA, the CDR3 is TGTGCCAGCAGCCCCCGGGCAGGGGAGGGAGAGACCCAGTACTTC. Translated, it gives CASSPRAGEGETQYF.